This TCR beta chain comes out of a study of cytomegalovirus exposure and HLA in healthy donors. General study results and limits: In a later analysis, at a false discovery rate of 0.05, 16,951 TCR beta sequences were associated with HLA alleles.

Researchers ran the PCR with 60 Vbeta and 13 Jbeta primers. Profiled with immunoSEQ multiplex PCR; TCRdb holds only in-frame clones, not every one. Of 95,000 to 150,000 clones in the sample, 70% to 90% are singletons; the top ten hold more than 1.5%. In the case of this clone: Its antigen is not identified.

This clonotype was obtained from a man aged 35 to 55 in good health and CMV-seronegative. Sequenced sample: PBMCs.

In DNA form, the CDR3 reads TGCGCCAGCAGCCCACGGGACAGGGATTACAATGAGCAGTTCTTC. This gives the protein CASSPRDRDYNEQFF. The J gene is TRBJ2-1, the V gene TRBV4-3; 9 positions agree with TRBD1. Germline CDR1 LGHNA, CDR2 YSLEER. The CDR3 contains 15 residues. Trimming cost V 4 bases and J 4 bases; bases outside gene matches: 5.